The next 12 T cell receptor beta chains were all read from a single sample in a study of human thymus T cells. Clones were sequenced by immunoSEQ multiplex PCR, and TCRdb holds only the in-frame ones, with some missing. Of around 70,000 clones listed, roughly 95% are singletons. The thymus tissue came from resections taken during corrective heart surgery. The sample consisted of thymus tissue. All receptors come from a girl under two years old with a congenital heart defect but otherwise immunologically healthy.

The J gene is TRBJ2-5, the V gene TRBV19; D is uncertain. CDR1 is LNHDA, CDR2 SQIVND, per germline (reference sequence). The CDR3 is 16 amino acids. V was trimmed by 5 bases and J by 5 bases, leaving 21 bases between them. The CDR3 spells CASSPRTTPHLETQYF. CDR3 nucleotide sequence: TGTGCCAGTAGTCCCCGGACGACACCCCACCTGGAGACCCAGTACTTC.

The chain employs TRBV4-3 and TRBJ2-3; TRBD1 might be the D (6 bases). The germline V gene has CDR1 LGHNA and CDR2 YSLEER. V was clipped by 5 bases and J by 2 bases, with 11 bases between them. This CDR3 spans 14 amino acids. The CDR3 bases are TGCGCCAGCAGCGACCACAGGGCCACAGATACGCAGTATTTT. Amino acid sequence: CASSDHRATDTQYF.

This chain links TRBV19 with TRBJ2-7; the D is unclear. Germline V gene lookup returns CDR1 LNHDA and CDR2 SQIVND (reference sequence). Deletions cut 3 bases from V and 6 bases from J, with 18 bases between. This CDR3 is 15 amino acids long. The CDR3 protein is CASSINYRSTSEQYF. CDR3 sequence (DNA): TGTGCCAGTAGTATTAACTATAGGTCCACAAGCGAGCAGTACTTC.

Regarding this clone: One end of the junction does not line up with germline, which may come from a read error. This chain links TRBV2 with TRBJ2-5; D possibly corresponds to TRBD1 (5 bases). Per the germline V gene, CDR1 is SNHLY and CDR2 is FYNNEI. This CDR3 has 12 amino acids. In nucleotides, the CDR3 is TGTGCCAGCAATAACAGGCCGACCGCCCGAGACTTC. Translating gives CASNNRPTARDF.

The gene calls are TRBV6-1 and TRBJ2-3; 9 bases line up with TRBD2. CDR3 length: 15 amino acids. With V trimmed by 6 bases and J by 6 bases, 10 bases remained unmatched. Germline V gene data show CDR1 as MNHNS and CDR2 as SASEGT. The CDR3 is CASSAGGSMGDTQYF. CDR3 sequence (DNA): TGTGCCAGCAGCGCGGGAGGGTCCATGGGGGATACGCAGTATTTT.

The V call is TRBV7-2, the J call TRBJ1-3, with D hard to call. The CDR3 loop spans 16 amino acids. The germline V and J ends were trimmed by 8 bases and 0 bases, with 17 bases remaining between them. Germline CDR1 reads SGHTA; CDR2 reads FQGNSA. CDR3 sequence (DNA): TGTGCCAGCGGCTCCTCCACAGTGAGCTCTGGAAACACCATATATTTT. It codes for CASGSSTVSSGNTIYF.

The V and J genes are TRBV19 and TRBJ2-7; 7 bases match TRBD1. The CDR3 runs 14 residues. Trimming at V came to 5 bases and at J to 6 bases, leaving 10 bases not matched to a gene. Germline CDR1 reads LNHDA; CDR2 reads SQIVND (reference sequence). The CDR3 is CASSAKGASGEQYF. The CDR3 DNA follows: TGTGCCAGTAGTGCCAAGGGGGCATCAGGCGAGCAGTACTTC. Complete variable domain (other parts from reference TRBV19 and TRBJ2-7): DGGITQSPKYLFRKEGQNVTLSCEQNLNHDAMYWYRQDPGQGLRLIYYSQIVNDFQKGDIAEGYSVSREKKESFPLTVTSAQKNPTAFYLCASSAKGASGEQYFGPGTRLTVT.

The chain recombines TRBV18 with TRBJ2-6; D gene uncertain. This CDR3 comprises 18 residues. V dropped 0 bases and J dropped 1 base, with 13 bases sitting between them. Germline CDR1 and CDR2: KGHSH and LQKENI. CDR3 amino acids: CASSPPEFFVSGANVLTF. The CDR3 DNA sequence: TGTGCCAGCTCACCACCAGAGTTTTTTGTTTCTGGGGCCAACGTCCTGACTTTC.

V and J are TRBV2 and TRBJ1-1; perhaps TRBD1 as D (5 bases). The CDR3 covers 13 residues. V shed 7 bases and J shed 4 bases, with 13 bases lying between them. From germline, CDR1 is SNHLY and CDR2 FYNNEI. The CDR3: CASKTLGATEAFF. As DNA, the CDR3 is TGTGCCAGCAAGACCCTCGGGGCCACTGAAGCTTTCTTT.

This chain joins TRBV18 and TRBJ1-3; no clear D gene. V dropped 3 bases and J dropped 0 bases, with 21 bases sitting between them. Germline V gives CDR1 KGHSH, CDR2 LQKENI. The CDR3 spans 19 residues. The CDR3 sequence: CASSPNTQIDSFSGNTIYF. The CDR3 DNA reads TGTGCCAGCTCACCGAACACTCAGATTGACTCCTTCTCTGGAAACACCATATATTTT.

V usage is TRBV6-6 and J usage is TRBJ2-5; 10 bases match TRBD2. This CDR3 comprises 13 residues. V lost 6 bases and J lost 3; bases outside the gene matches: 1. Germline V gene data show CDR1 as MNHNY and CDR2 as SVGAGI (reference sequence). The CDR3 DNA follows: TGTGCCAGCAGCGGACTAGCGGAAGAGACCCAGTACTTC. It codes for CASSGLAEETQYF.

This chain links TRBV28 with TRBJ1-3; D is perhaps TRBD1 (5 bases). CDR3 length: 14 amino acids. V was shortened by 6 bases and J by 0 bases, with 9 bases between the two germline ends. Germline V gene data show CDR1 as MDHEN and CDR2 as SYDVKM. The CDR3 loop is CASRAQDSGNTIYF. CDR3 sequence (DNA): TGTGCCAGCAGGGCACAGGACTCTGGAAACACCATATATTTT.